The clone carrying this TCR beta chain has more than one count but fewer than ten. The CDR3 length is 15 residues. The J segment lost 0 bases and the V segment lost 6 bases, leaving 5 bases of the junction unmatched. The germline gives CDR1 MNHEY, CDR2 SMNVEV (reference sequence). This sample was taken from a study of T cells in Graves' hyperthyroidism and ophthalmopathy. RNA transcripts served as the template for amplifying TCR beta CDR3 regions. Primed by the HTBI set, a first-round RT-PCR was run on the TCR CDR3. TCRdb ran MiXCR on the multiplex PCR reads and lists one entry per CDR3 protein. The table records some 580,000 distinct CDR3 sequences, approximately 16% of them present only once.

The chain combines TRBV27 with TRBJ1-5; 7 bases are shared with TRBD1. This TCR was sampled from a woman aged 40 to 50 with Graves' ophthalmopathy. Material for sequencing was blood. The CDR3, as DNA: TGTGCCAGCAGCAGACAGGGAACTAGCAATCAGCCCCAGCATTTT. Translated: CASSRQGTSNQPQHF.